A selection of T cell receptor beta chains follows, all from one sample in a study of blood T cell repertoires in COVID-19. Here immunoSEQ multiplex PCR was the method, and the copy in TCRdb shows in-frame clones only, minus some. The data hold approximately 210,000 clones, with 80% to 90% observed a single time. Material for sequencing was PBMCs or T cells enriched from blood (not recorded which). These receptors originate from a man in his forties or fifties who had recovered from COVID-19. Each CDR3 is given with its conserved first and last residue. D genes are given only for firm matches. Expanded clones are given a class, and other clones once, few, many or no size at all.

clone_size: NA; j_call: TRBJ2-3; d_call: NA; v_call: TRBV7-2; cdr3_nt: TGTGCCAGCAGCCCAAACGGAGGGCCGGCAGATACGCAGTATTTT; cdr3_aa: CASSPNGGPADTQYF
clone_size: NA; j_call: TRBJ2-2; d_call: TRBD1; v_call: TRBV10-3; cdr3_nt: TGTGCCACCTATGAGAGAGGGGGCGAGCACGGGGAGCTGTTTTTT; cdr3_aa: CATYERGGEHGELFF
clone_size: NA; j_call: TRBJ2-1; d_call: TRBD1; v_call: TRBV5-6; cdr3_nt: TGTGCCAGCAGCCAGGGACAGGGGGCGGAACGCTTTCGCTTTGAGCAGTTCTTC; cdr3_aa: CASSQGQGAERFRFEQFF
clone_size: NA; j_call: TRBJ2-2; d_call: NA; v_call: TRBV5-4; cdr3_nt: TGTGCCAGGGGGCGCGAAACCGGGGAGCTGTTTTTT; cdr3_aa: CARGRETGELFF
clone_size: NA; j_call: TRBJ2-3; d_call: NA; v_call: TRBV2; cdr3_nt: TGTGCCAGCAGTGAAAGGAGGGCGGGTTTCACAGATACGCAGTATTTT; cdr3_aa: CASSERRAGFTDTQYF
clone_size: NA; j_call: TRBJ2-1; d_call: TRBD1; v_call: TRBV5-1; cdr3_nt: TGCGCCAGCAGCTCACAGACAGGGGGCTCCTACAATGAGCAGTTCTTC; cdr3_aa: CASSSQTGGSYNEQFF
clone_size: NA; j_call: TRBJ2-5; d_call: NA; v_call: TRBV6-5; cdr3_nt: TGTGCCAGCAGTACAGAGGGAGAGACCCAGTACTTC; cdr3_aa: CASSTEGETQYF
clone_size: NA; j_call: TRBJ1-4; d_call: TRBD1; v_call: TRBV6-6; cdr3_nt: TGTGCCAGCAGTCCACCCCAGACAGGGCGTAATGAAAAACTGTTTTTT; cdr3_aa: CASSPPQTGRNEKLFF
clone_size: few; j_call: TRBJ2-7; d_call: TRBD1; v_call: TRBV25-1; cdr3_nt: TGTGCCAGCAGTGACAGGGACAGGGGAACCTACGAGCAGTACTTC; cdr3_aa: CASSDRDRGTYEQYF
clone_size: NA; j_call: TRBJ1-5; d_call: NA; v_call: TRBV4-1; cdr3_nt: TGCGCCAGCAGCCAAGGCGCTTGGGACCCAGCGGGTCAGCCCCAGCATTTT; cdr3_aa: CASSQGAWDPAGQPQHF
clone_size: NA; j_call: TRBJ2-3; d_call: TRBD2; v_call: TRBV20-1; cdr3_nt: TGCAGTGCTAGTCGGGCTAGCGGTCCGAATACGCAGTATTTT; cdr3_aa: CSASRASGPNTQYF
clone_size: once; j_call: TRBJ2-1; d_call: TRBD1; v_call: TRBV7-3; cdr3_nt: TGTGCCAGCAGCTCCAGGGGACAGGGCTCCTACAATGAGCAGTTCTTC; cdr3_aa: CASSSRGQGSYNEQFF
clone_size: NA; j_call: TRBJ1-2; d_call: NA; v_call: TRBV12-3/TRBV12-4; cdr3_nt: TGTGCCAGCAGCATAGACTACAACTATGGCTACACCTTC; cdr3_aa: CASSIDYNYGYTF
clone_size: NA; j_call: TRBJ1-5; d_call: NA; v_call: TRBV27; cdr3_nt: TGTGCCAGCAGTTTATATAAGGGCTCGGGACCCCAGCATTTT; cdr3_aa: CASSLYKGSGPQHF
clone_size: NA; j_call: TRBJ2-1; d_call: TRBD2; v_call: TRBV2; cdr3_nt: TGTGCCAGCAGCCGCGGGGGGGCGTCCTACAATGAGCAGTTCTTC; cdr3_aa: CASSRGGASYNEQFF
clone_size: once; j_call: TRBJ2-1; d_call: NA; v_call: TRBV7-3; cdr3_nt: TGTGCCAGCAGTCTCAGGGTTAACGAGCAGTTCTTC; cdr3_aa: CASSLRVNEQFF
clone_size: NA; j_call: TRBJ2-6; d_call: TRBD1; v_call: TRBV5-1; cdr3_nt: TGCGCCAGCAGCTTGTTAGGGACAGGGGACTCTGGGGCCAACGTCCTGACTTTC; cdr3_aa: CASSLLGTGDSGANVLTF
clone_size: NA; j_call: TRBJ2-3; d_call: TRBD2; v_call: TRBV4-3; cdr3_nt: TGCGCCAGCAGCCAAGAGATCGGGGGGAGGACCCGTAGCACAGATACGCAGTATTTT; cdr3_aa: CASSQEIGGRTRSTDTQYF
clone_size: NA; j_call: TRBJ1-2; d_call: TRBD1; v_call: TRBV7-8; cdr3_nt: TGTGCCAGCAGCTCCGGACAGGGGTCCTATGGCTACACCTTC; cdr3_aa: CASSSGQGSYGYTF
clone_size: NA; j_call: TRBJ1-2; d_call: TRBD1; v_call: TRBV19; cdr3_nt: TGTGCCACCCATAAGGGACAGGGGACCGCATTTGGCGGCTACACCTTC; cdr3_aa: CATHKGQGTAFGGYTF
clone_size: NA; j_call: TRBJ1-5; d_call: NA; v_call: TRBV7-2; cdr3_nt: TGTGCCAGCAGCTTATCCGGGATGAACAATCAGCCCCAGCATTTT; cdr3_aa: CASSLSGMNNQPQHF
clone_size: NA; j_call: TRBJ1-5; d_call: NA; v_call: TRBV2; cdr3_nt: TGTGCCAGCAGTATGGGGACGACAGGCGGCAATCAGCCCCAGCATTTT; cdr3_aa: CASSMGTTGGNQPQHF
clone_size: NA; j_call: TRBJ2-5; d_call: TRBD1; v_call: TRBV18; cdr3_nt: TGTGCCAGCTCACCTGTCACAGGGGGGAGAGAGACCCAGTACTTC; cdr3_aa: CASSPVTGGRETQYF
clone_size: NA; j_call: TRBJ1-5; d_call: NA; v_call: TRBV6-2/TRBV6-3; cdr3_nt: TGTGCCAGCAGTTCCCGACTCAATCAGCCCCAGCATTTT; cdr3_aa: CASSSRLNQPQHF
clone_size: NA; j_call: TRBJ1-1; d_call: TRBD1; v_call: TRBV7-9; cdr3_nt: TGTGCCAGCAGCTCGACAGGGACCGGGGCTGAAGCTTTCTTT; cdr3_aa: CASSSTGTGAEAFF
clone_size: NA; j_call: TRBJ2-6; d_call: NA; v_call: TRBV28; cdr3_nt: TGTGCCAGCGCCAGGGCAAGCTCTGGGGCCAACGTCCTGACTTTC; cdr3_aa: CASARASSGANVLTF
clone_size: NA; j_call: TRBJ2-3; d_call: TRBD1; v_call: TRBV11-1; cdr3_nt: TGTGCCAGCAGCCGGGGACAGTCGACAGATACGCAGTATTTT; cdr3_aa: CASSRGQSTDTQYF
clone_size: NA; j_call: TRBJ2-3; d_call: TRBD2; v_call: TRBV6-5; cdr3_nt: TGTGCCAGCAGTTACACAGCGGGAGGTCCAGATACGCAGTATTTT; cdr3_aa: CASSYTAGGPDTQYF
clone_size: NA; j_call: TRBJ2-7; d_call: NA; v_call: TRBV9; cdr3_nt: TGTGCCAGCAGCGTAGATGGGAGCTCCTACGAGCAGTACTTC; cdr3_aa: CASSVDGSSYEQYF
clone_size: NA; j_call: TRBJ2-1; d_call: TRBD2; v_call: TRBV10-3; cdr3_nt: TGTGCCATCAGGGGGAAGGGTAGCGGGAGGGGAGGGGGCAATGAGCAGTTCTTC; cdr3_aa: CAIRGKGSGRGGGNEQFF
clone_size: few; j_call: TRBJ2-1; d_call: NA; v_call: TRBV4-3; cdr3_nt: TGCGCCAGCAGCCAAGAAACGGCGGGGTACAATGAGCAGTTCTTC; cdr3_aa: CASSQETAGYNEQFF
clone_size: NA; j_call: TRBJ2-7; d_call: NA; v_call: TRBV28; cdr3_nt: TGTGCCAGCAGTTTATTAGGGGACTCAAGCTCCTACGAGCAGTACTTC; cdr3_aa: CASSLLGDSSSYEQYF
clone_size: NA; j_call: TRBJ2-1; d_call: TRBD2; v_call: TRBV28; cdr3_nt: TGTGCCAGCAGTCAGGCTAGCGGGGGCCCCTTGGAGCAGTTCTTC; cdr3_aa: CASSQASGGPLEQFF
clone_size: NA; j_call: TRBJ2-1; d_call: TRBD2; v_call: TRBV5-4; cdr3_nt: TGTGCCGGAGGACTAGCGGGAGGGTACAATGAGCAGTTCTTC; cdr3_aa: CAGGLAGGYNEQFF
clone_size: NA; j_call: TRBJ1-1; d_call: NA; v_call: TRBV19; cdr3_nt: TGTGCCACGACGAACAGGGAGCCGCCGGGGAACACTGAAGCTTTCTTT; cdr3_aa: CATTNREPPGNTEAFF
clone_size: NA; j_call: TRBJ1-6; d_call: TRBD1; v_call: TRBV28; cdr3_nt: TGTGCCAGCAGTTTCCTGGACAGGGTTAATTCACCCCTCCACTTT; cdr3_aa: CASSFLDRVNSPLHF
clone_size: NA; j_call: TRBJ2-1; d_call: NA; v_call: TRBV27; cdr3_nt: TGTGCCAGCAGTTTGGTACTAAGCTCCTACAATGAGCAGTTCTTC; cdr3_aa: CASSLVLSSYNEQFF
clone_size: NA; j_call: TRBJ2-3; d_call: NA; v_call: TRBV30; cdr3_nt: TGTGCCTGGAAAGGGGCTAGAGATACGCAGTATTTT; cdr3_aa: CAWKGARDTQYF
clone_size: NA; j_call: TRBJ2-2; d_call: TRBD2; v_call: TRBV4-2; cdr3_nt: TGTGCCAGCAGCCAAGTGGGAGGGAGGGGCGACACCGGGGAGCTGTTTTTT; cdr3_aa: CASSQVGGRGDTGELFF
clone_size: NA; j_call: TRBJ2-1; d_call: TRBD2; v_call: TRBV28; cdr3_nt: TGTGCCAGCCAGAGCGGGAGCTCCTACAATGAGCAGTTCTTC; cdr3_aa: CASQSGSSYNEQFF
clone_size: NA; j_call: TRBJ1-5; d_call: TRBD1; v_call: TRBV7-9; cdr3_nt: TGTGCCAGCAGCTTGGTTTCTGAGATCTGGGACAGGGATCAGCCCCAGCATTTT; cdr3_aa: CASSLVSEIWDRDQPQHF
clone_size: NA; j_call: TRBJ1-1; d_call: NA; v_call: TRBV18; cdr3_nt: TGTGCCAGCTCACAAGATTGGGAGATGAACACTGAAGCTTTCTTT; cdr3_aa: CASSQDWEMNTEAFF
clone_size: once; j_call: TRBJ1-4; d_call: NA; v_call: TRBV14; cdr3_nt: TGTGCCAGCAGCCAAGAAGGTGGGGTTTGGGGACAAGATGAAAAACTGTTTTTT; cdr3_aa: CASSQEGGVWGQDEKLFF
clone_size: NA; j_call: TRBJ2-2; d_call: NA; v_call: TRBV28; cdr3_nt: TGTGCCAGCATGGAGCGAACCGGGGAGCTGTTTTTT; cdr3_aa: CASMERTGELFF
clone_size: NA; j_call: TRBJ2-7; d_call: NA; v_call: TRBV6-5; cdr3_nt: TGTGCCAGCAGTTACACCAACAGGGTAACCGAGCAGTACTTC; cdr3_aa: CASSYTNRVTEQYF
clone_size: NA; j_call: TRBJ2-1; d_call: NA; v_call: TRBV6-1; cdr3_nt: TGTGCCAGCAGTGAAGCGGGCGGGGTTTACGAGCAGTTCTTC; cdr3_aa: CASSEAGGVYEQFF
clone_size: NA; j_call: TRBJ2-7; d_call: NA; v_call: TRBV5-6; cdr3_nt: TGTGCCAGCAGCTTAATTTCTGGACAGAACTACGAGCAGTACTTC; cdr3_aa: CASSLISGQNYEQYF
clone_size: once; j_call: TRBJ1-4; d_call: NA; v_call: TRBV18; cdr3_nt: TGTGCCAGCTCACCACCGGGCAGGAATGAAAAACTGTTTTTT; cdr3_aa: CASSPPGRNEKLFF
clone_size: NA; j_call: TRBJ1-1; d_call: NA; v_call: TRBV5-4; cdr3_nt: TGTGCCAGCAGCTTCAGGGAACCCACTGAAGCTTTCTTT; cdr3_aa: CASSFREPTEAFF
clone_size: NA; j_call: TRBJ2-1; d_call: TRBD2; v_call: TRBV5-5; cdr3_nt: TGTGCCAGCAGCTTGGACGGGAGGGCCGGAAACTACAATGAGCAGTTCTTC; cdr3_aa: CASSLDGRAGNYNEQFF
clone_size: NA; j_call: TRBJ2-1; d_call: NA; v_call: TRBV9; cdr3_nt: TGTGCCAGCAGCGGGGCTGGGGCAGCTCGTCGTGGTGAGCAGTTCTTC; cdr3_aa: CASSGAGAARRGEQFF
clone_size: NA; j_call: TRBJ2-2; d_call: TRBD1; v_call: TRBV19; cdr3_nt: TGTGCCAGTAGTATAGATGGGGAGACAGGGCGGATCACCGGGGAGCTGTTTTTT; cdr3_aa: CASSIDGETGRITGELFF